This T cell receptor (beta chain) was observed in a study of cytomegalovirus exposure and HLA in healthy donors. Across the study: Samples from HLA-typed donors yielded approximately 80 million unique TCRs in an early data release.

Regarding the study as a whole: TCR beta sequences reportedly predicted most subjects' HLA-A and HLA-B alleles accurately. Most TCR sequences were seen very rarely across donors, but some public TCRs occurred in many. When analyzed later, a missense DCLRE1C variant was found to be linked to TCR beta V- and J-gene trimming.

Regarding this clone: Its cognate antigen is unknown.

There are 15 residues in the CDR3. Germline lookup yields CDR1 SGHNT and CDR2 YYREEE (reference sequence). The V and J ends lost 0 bases and 14 bases respectively, with 21 bases between them. PCR used 60 Vbeta primers and 13 Jbeta primers. Generated by immunoSEQ multiplex PCR, the TCRdb table keeps only in-frame clones and is missing some. The data show about 120,000 clones, around 85% seen once. What was sequenced was PBMCs. The J gene is TRBJ2-1, the V gene TRBV5-4, with D perhaps matching TRBD2 (6 bases). This TCR came from a man in his thirties or forties in good health and CMV-seronegative. In DNA, the CDR3 is TGTGCCAGCAGCTTGGGGATAGCGGCCCTAAGTGATAAGTTCTTC. Protein product: CASSLGIAALSDKFF.